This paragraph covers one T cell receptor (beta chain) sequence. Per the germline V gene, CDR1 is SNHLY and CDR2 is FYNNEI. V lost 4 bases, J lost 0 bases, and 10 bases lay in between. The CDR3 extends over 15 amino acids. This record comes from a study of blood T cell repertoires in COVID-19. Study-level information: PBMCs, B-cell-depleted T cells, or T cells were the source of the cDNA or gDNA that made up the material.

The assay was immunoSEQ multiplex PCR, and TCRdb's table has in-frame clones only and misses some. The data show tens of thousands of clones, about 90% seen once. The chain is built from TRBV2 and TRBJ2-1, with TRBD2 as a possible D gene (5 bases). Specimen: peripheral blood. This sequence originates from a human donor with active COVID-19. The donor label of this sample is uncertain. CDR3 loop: CASSAERSSYNEQFF. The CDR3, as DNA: TGTGCCAGCAGTGCCGAGCGGAGCTCCTACAATGAGCAGTTCTTC.